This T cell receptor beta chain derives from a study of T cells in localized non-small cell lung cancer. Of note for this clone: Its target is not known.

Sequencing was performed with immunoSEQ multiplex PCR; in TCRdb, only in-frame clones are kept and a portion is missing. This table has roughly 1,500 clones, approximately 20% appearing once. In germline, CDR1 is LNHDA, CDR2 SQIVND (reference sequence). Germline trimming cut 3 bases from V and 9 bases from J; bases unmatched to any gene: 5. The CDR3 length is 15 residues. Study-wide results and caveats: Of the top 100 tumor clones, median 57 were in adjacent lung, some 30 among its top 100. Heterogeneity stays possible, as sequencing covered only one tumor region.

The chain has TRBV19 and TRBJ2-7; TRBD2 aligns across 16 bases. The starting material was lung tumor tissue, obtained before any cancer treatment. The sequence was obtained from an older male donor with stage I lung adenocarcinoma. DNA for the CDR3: TGTGCCAGTAGTATCCCCGGGACTAGCGGGAGGGTGCAGTACTTC. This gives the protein CASSIPGTSGRVQYF.